This T cell receptor beta chain was recorded in a study of blood T cell repertoires in COVID-19. V gave up 0 bases and J gave up 0 bases, with 10 bases separating them. This CDR3 spans 16 amino acids. In germline, CDR1 is SGHDT, CDR2 YYEEEE. Profiled with immunoSEQ multiplex PCR; TCRdb holds only in-frame clones, not every one. Here the sample spans over 150,000 clones, roughly four fifths being singletons. This clone was observed a few times. The specimen sequenced was peripheral blood. This receptor was taken from a woman over 75 with acute or convalescent COVID-19. The chain recombines TRBV5-6 with TRBJ1-3; D call uncertain. CDR3 in amino acids: CASSLAGYVSGNTIYF. The CDR3 coding sequence is TGTGCCAGCAGCTTGGCCGGGTATGTCTCTGGAAACACCATATATTTT. Full variable domain (remainder filled in from reference TRBV5-6 and TRBJ1-3): DAGVTQSPTHLIKTRGQQVTLRCSPKSGHDTVSWYQQALGQGPQFIFQYYEEEERQRGNFPDRFSGHQFPNYSSELNVNALLLGDSALYLCASSLAGYVSGNTIYFGEGSWLTVV.